The source of this TCR beta chain is a study of OX40 agonist ivuxolimab in advanced cancers. Regarding the study in general: Ivuxolimab was an agonistic, fully human IgG2 monoclonal antibody directed against OX40 (CD134), a costimulatory receptor. Intravenous ivuxolimab was administered to patients every 2 weeks at six dose levels: 0.01, 0.1, 0.3, 1.5, 3 and 10 mg/kg. Of the 50 to 55 dose-escalation patients, hepatocellular carcinoma was present in roughly 19, melanoma in around 15, renal cell carcinoma in 9 and head and neck cancer in 9. The dose-escalation cohort was approximately 83% male with a mean age of about 54 years, ranging from about 20 to 85. Patients were allowed to have had prior anti-PD-1, anti-PD-L1 or anti-CTLA-4 therapy, and 40% to 45% of the dose-escalation patients had previously received checkpoint inhibitors. Three dose-escalation patients achieved partial responses, one with hepatocellular carcinoma and two with cutaneous melanoma. The point of sequencing TCRbeta in the periphery was to test whether ivuxolimab changed TCR sequence diversity and drove clonal T-cell expansion. The paper covers the monotherapy dose-escalation part of the phase I ivuxolimab trial, which included N of about 50 patients.

Genomic DNA was extracted from sorted cells for sequencing of the TCRbeta CDR3 region. The immunoSEQ Assay was used to sequence the TCRbeta CDR3 regions. The immuneACCESS repertoire file appears here via TCRdb, limited to in-frame rearrangements. These files lack a portion of the clones; in checked studies, under half of the deficit traces to unresolved V genes, and the cause of the others is not known. The sample yields tens of thousands of clones; approximately 86% were counted once. The ten largest clones take up about 4% of the sample. Broad study findings and their caveats: Clonal expansion of both CD4+ and CD8+ blood T cells was observed from baseline to week 6 at doses 0.1 to 3.0 mg/kg. After ivuxolimab, CD8+ T cells had more expanded clones than CD4+ T cells on average. Low levels of normalized T-cell clonal expansion were also seen in some nonresponding patients. The antigen specificity of the clonally expanded peripheral T cells was not determined. In the 0.1-3.0 mg/kg groups, partial responders had among the lowest normalized peripheral clonal expansion, particularly in CD8+ T cells.

Patients with a history of autoimmune disease or receiving systemic immunosuppression were excluded from the trial. Peripheral blood for TCR sequencing was collected from all dose cohorts at baseline, on cycle 4 day 1, and on cycle 7 day 1. Samples came from an open-label, multicenter, first-in-human phase I dose-escalation trial of ivuxolimab. Adults with locally advanced or metastatic melanoma, renal cell, hepatocellular, or head and neck squamous cell carcinoma were enrolled in the trial. Before TCR sequencing, CD4+ and CD8+ T cells were separately sorted from peripheral blood. To note about this clone: Its antigen has not been determined. Per-nucleotide qualities are absent, and no much larger clonotype sits a single base away.

Trimming takes 8 bases off V and 5 bases off J; junction bases not matched to a gene: 8. Based on the germline V gene, the CDR1 and CDR2 sequences are SNHLY and FYNNEI. The CDR3 numbers 13 residues from cysteine through phenylalanine. The only DNA kept is the CDR3, 39 bases in frame from the first base. This receptor was taken from an adult with an advanced solid tumor such as melanoma, head and neck, liver or kidney cancer. Recombination joined TRBV2 with TRBJ2-7; 8 nucleotides in the junction match TRBD2. Sequencing used CD4+ or CD8+ T cells sorted from blood, obtained in a trial of the OX40 agonist ivuxolimab. The CDR3 reads CASESGSWNEQYF. The DNA reads as follows: TGTGCCAGCGAGAGCGGGAGTTGGAACGAGCAGTACTTC.